This entry lists 10 T cell receptor beta chains sequenced from one sample in a study of blood T cell repertoires in COVID-19. Profiling relied on immunoSEQ multiplex PCR, and the TCRdb table lists in-frame clones only, not all of them. Among fewer than 300,000 clones, about 88% were seen once, and the ten largest hold about 4.1%. The sequenced sample consisted of peripheral blood. The receptors originated from a man between 60 and 75 years old who had recovered from COVID-19.

The chain couples TRBV28 to TRBJ2-7; 8 bases match TRBD1. V shed 6 bases and J 2 bases; nucleotides not matched to a gene: 9. The CDR3 is 15 residues long. CDR1 is MDHEN, CDR2 SYDVKM, per germline. The chain's CDR3 is CASSYDRGSPYEQYF. The CDR3 nucleotides are TGTGCCAGCAGCTACGACAGGGGATCCCCCTACGAGCAGTACTTC.

The rearrangement joins TRBV19 to TRBJ1-4, with D possibly TRBD1 on 5 matching bases. With 7 bases removed from V and 3 bases from J, the gap between germline ends came to 18 bases. The CDR3 is 16 residues long. Germline loops: CDR1 LNHDA, CDR2 SQIVND (reference sequence). This CDR3 reads CASTISWGRANEKLFF. In nucleotides, the CDR3 is TGTGCCAGTACCATAAGCTGGGGGAGGGCTAATGAAAAACTGTTTTTT. Together with reference TRBV19 and TRBJ1-4, the CDR3 gives the full variable domain: DGGITQSPKYLFRKEGQNVTLSCEQNLNHDAMYWYRQDPGQGLRLIYYSQIVNDFQKGDIAEGYSVSREKKESFPLTVTSAQKNPTAFYLCASTISWGRANEKLFFGSGTQLSVL.

The chain combines TRBV19 with TRBJ2-7; 8 positions agree with TRBD1. The CDR3 is 14 residues long. V dropped 5 bases and J dropped 3; count of bases not matched to a gene: 6. Germline V lookup: CDR1 LNHDA, CDR2 SQIVND (reference sequence). Here the CDR3 DNA reads TGTGCCAGTAGTCCCAGACAGGGGAACTACGAGCAGTACTTC. Its translation is CASSPRQGNYEQYF.

This clone was detected a few times. The V call is TRBV6-5, the J call TRBJ2-5; TRBD1 matches 7 bases. V dropped 4 bases and J dropped 3; count of bases not matched to a gene: 5. CDR1 is MNHEY, CDR2 SVGAGI, per germline. This CDR3 has 14 residues. The CDR3 loop is CASSSGTAKETQYF. DNA of the CDR3: TGTGCCAGCAGTTCCGGGACAGCAAAAGAGACCCAGTACTTC.

This clone was recorded only once. The rearrangement uses TRBV9 and TRBJ1-4, with 9 bases matching TRBD1. There are 14 residues in the CDR3. The germline V gene encodes CDR1 SGDLS and CDR2 YYNGEE. Unmatched junction bases numbered 7, after V lost 6 bases and J lost 7 bases. The CDR3 reads CASTATGGSEKLFF. DNA of the CDR3: TGTGCCAGCACCGCGACAGGGGGGTCTGAAAAACTGTTTTTT.

This chain uses TRBV5-4 with TRBJ1-4, with a weak D call TRBD1 (6 bases). The germline V gene encodes CDR1 SGHNT and CDR2 YYREEE (reference sequence). The CDR3 has 15 amino acids. The V and J ends lost 4 bases and 3 bases respectively, with 13 bases between them. CDR3 nucleotides: TGTGCCAGCAGCCCGGTGGGGGCGTCTAATGAAAAACTGTTTTTT. Amino acids: CASSPVGASNEKLFF. Using reference TRBV5-4 and TRBJ1-4 for the parts outside the CDR3, the full variable domain is ETGVTQSPTHLIKTRGQQVTLRCSSQSGHNTVSWYQQALGQGPQFIFQYYREEENGRGNFPPRFSGLQFPNYSSELNVNALELDDSALYLCASSPVGASNEKLFFGSGTQLSVL.

The chain has TRBV6-5 and TRBJ1-1; a possible D gene is TRBD1 (5 bases). The V gene lost 2 bases and the J gene lost 0 bases, with 7 bases spanning the gap. Germline-derived CDR1 and CDR2 are MNHEY and SVGAGI. CDR3 length: 14 amino acids. Here the CDR3 reads CASSYTDMNTEAFF. In DNA, the CDR3 is TGTGCCAGCAGTTACACGGACATGAACACTGAAGCTTTCTTT.

The genes are TRBV24-1 and TRBJ1-5; TRBD1 matches 9 bases. The CDR3 is 13 residues long. Germline V CDR1 and CDR2: KGHDR, SFDVKD. V was pared by 10 bases and J by 4 bases, with 4 bases of the junction left unmatched. The CDR3 reads CATTGGRNQPQHF. CDR3 DNA: TGTGCCACTACAGGGGGCCGTAATCAGCCCCAGCATTTT.

This chain uses TRBV7-8 with TRBJ1-5, with 8 bases matching TRBD1. Trimming took 4 bases from V and 6 from J; bases not matched to a gene: 8. The germline gives CDR1 SGHVS, CDR2 FQNEAQ. This CDR3 has 15 residues. CDR3 in DNA: TGTGCCAGCAGCTCCTCCCTGGACAGGGCTCAGCCCCAGCATTTT. Its protein is CASSSSLDRAQPQHF.

The chain is built from TRBV5-1 and TRBJ1-5, with 8 bases lining up with TRBD1. V was pared by 3 bases and J by 5 bases, with 16 bases of the junction left unmatched. Germline CDR1 and CDR2: SGHRS and YFSETQ. CDR3 length equals 18 residues. The CDR3 region has the DNA TGCGCCAGCAGCTCAGGGTTGGACAGGGCCCACCTTTATCAGCCCCAGCATTTT. Protein: CASSSGLDRAHLYQPQHF.